This T cell receptor (beta chain) is drawn from a study of blood T cell repertoires in COVID-19. V lost 4 bases to trimming and J lost 6 bases; unmatched junction nucleotides: 15. This CDR3 region has 18 residues. CDR1 is MNHEY, CDR2 SMNVEV, per germline (reference sequence). Data came from immunoSEQ multiplex PCR; TCRdb stores just in-frame clones and leaves some out. The table lists around 300,000 clones, less than 85% of them singletons, with 2% to 3% in the top ten. Sequenced material: PBMCs or T cells enriched from blood (not recorded which). The receptor was derived from a woman aged 50 to 65 who had recovered from COVID-19. The V gene is TRBV27, the J gene TRBJ2-1; 10 bases fit TRBD2. The CDR3 spells CASSSQRVLAGAVNEQFF. The CDR3, as DNA: TGTGCCAGCAGTTCCCAGCGGGTGCTAGCGGGAGCGGTCAATGAGCAGTTCTTC.